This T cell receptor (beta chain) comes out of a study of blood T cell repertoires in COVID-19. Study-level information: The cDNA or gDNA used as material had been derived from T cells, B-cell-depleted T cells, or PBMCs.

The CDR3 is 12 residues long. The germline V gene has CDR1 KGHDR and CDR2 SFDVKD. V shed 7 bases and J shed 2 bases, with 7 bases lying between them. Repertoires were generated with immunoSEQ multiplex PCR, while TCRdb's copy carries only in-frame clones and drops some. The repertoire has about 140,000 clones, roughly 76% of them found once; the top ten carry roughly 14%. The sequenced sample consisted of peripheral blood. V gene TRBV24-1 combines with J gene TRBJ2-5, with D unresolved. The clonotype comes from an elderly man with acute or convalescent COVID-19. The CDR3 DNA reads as TGTGCCACCAGGACAAATCAAGAGACCCAGTACTTC. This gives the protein CATRTNQETQYF.